Listed below are T cell receptor beta chains from one sample, sequenced in a study of cytotoxic CD8 clonotypes in ibrutinib-treated CLL. Data came from immunoSEQ multiplex PCR; TCRdb stores just in-frame clones and leaves some out. This table has some 200,000 clones, about 72% appearing once. Source: PBMCs, taken after 24 months of ibrutinib treatment. Every receptor here comes from a human donor with chronic lymphocytic leukemia. The CDR3 runs from the conserved cysteine through the conserved F or W. D genes are given only for firm matches.

J: TRBJ2-1; V: TRBV5-6; D: NA; CDR3: CASSLGPVGFYNEQFF
J: TRBJ1-1; V: TRBV15; D: NA; CDR3: CATSATDGNTEAFF
J: TRBJ2-7; V: TRBV15; D: TRBD2; CDR3: CATSREGSGRIEQYF
J: TRBJ2-7; V: TRBV11-1; D: NA; CDR3: CASSLAIRAHYEQYF
J: TRBJ1-1; V: TRBV30; D: NA; CDR3: CAWSELTEAFF
J: TRBJ1-3; V: TRBV30; D: NA; CDR3: CAWSHDGSSGNTIYF
J: TRBJ1-2; V: TRBV5-1; D: NA; CDR3: CASSLVAGYGYTF
J: TRBJ2-1; V: TRBV5-1; D: TRBD2; CDR3: CASSLIGTSGNNEQFF
J: TRBJ2-3; V: TRBV6-4; D: TRBD2; CDR3: CANHGTSLFCRYF
J: TRBJ1-5; V: TRBV28; D: NA; CDR3: CASSSDQMGNQPQHF
J: TRBJ2-5; V: TRBV7-9; D: NA; CDR3: CASSRGQWETQYF
J: TRBJ1-2; V: TRBV28; D: NA; CDR3: CASSFRDLFTYGYTF
J: TRBJ2-5; V: TRBV14; D: NA; CDR3: CASSGSTVWETQYF
J: TRBJ1-3; V: TRBV7-2; D: NA; CDR3: CASSPRPRDHTGNTIYF
J: TRBJ2-7; V: TRBV29-1; D: NA; CDR3: CSAQGSGLSSYEQYF
J: TRBJ2-2; V: TRBV6-5; D: NA; CDR3: CASSRTGFGELFF
J: TRBJ2-2; V: TRBV27; D: NA; CDR3: CASSLRPLQVFAGELFF
J: TRBJ2-2; V: TRBV11-3; D: TRBD1; CDR3: CASRQDGTGATGELFF
J: TRBJ2-1; V: TRBV2; D: TRBD2; CDR3: CASSVYVFGTSAYNEQFF
J: TRBJ2-1; V: TRBV4-2; D: TRBD1; CDR3: CASSQGGTDRYHEQFF
J: TRBJ2-1; V: TRBV5-6; D: TRBD2; CDR3: CASSLVLAGGPSYNEQFF
J: TRBJ2-1; V: TRBV27; D: NA; CDR3: CASSFEPASNEQFF
J: TRBJ1-2; V: TRBV28; D: NA; CDR3: CASSLNANYGYTF
J: TRBJ2-7; V: TRBV7-9; D: TRBD2; CDR3: CASRADAGDYNEQYF
J: TRBJ2-7; V: TRBV28; D: TRBD1; CDR3: CASSLQDGTGGEQYF
J: TRBJ2-7; V: TRBV6-5; D: NA; CDR3: CATARVPYEQYF
J: TRBJ2-7; V: TRBV7-8; D: NA; CDR3: CASSLVGFVSYEQYF
J: TRBJ2-2; V: TRBV19; D: TRBD1; CDR3: CASTRGQSVGELFF
J: TRBJ2-1; V: TRBV7-2; D: NA; CDR3: CASSLVLAYNEQFF
J: TRBJ1-6; V: TRBV23-1; D: TRBD1; CDR3: CASSQSIRTPTGDDSPLHF
J: TRBJ2-7; V: TRBV7-9; D: NA; CDR3: CASSLVERGEQYF
J: TRBJ2-7; V: TRBV5-1; D: TRBD2; CDR3: CASSLVGTSGPYEQYF
J: TRBJ1-2; V: TRBV6-1; D: NA; CDR3: CASSELGAGTSGYGYTF
J: TRBJ1-4; V: TRBV18; D: NA; CDR3: CASSRGRDEKLFF
J: TRBJ1-2; V: TRBV7-2; D: NA; CDR3: CASSLVRGLANYGYTF
J: TRBJ2-7; V: TRBV27; D: TRBD1; CDR3: CASKQGYEQYF
J: TRBJ2-7; V: TRBV15; D: NA; CDR3: CATSRDEDRYEQYF
J: TRBJ1-1; V: TRBV6-5; D: NA; CDR3: CASSYSQGEAFF
J: TRBJ2-2; V: TRBV30; D: NA; CDR3: CAWSVRWGPLLNTGELFF
J: TRBJ2-7; V: TRBV5-8; D: TRBD2; CDR3: CASSKSGRRYYEQYF
J: TRBJ2-7; V: TRBV7-2; D: NA; CDR3: CASSLVSDTYEQYF
J: TRBJ2-6; V: TRBV18; D: NA; CDR3: CASSPAGERSGANVLTF
J: TRBJ2-1; V: TRBV19; D: NA; CDR3: CASKFLAEQFF
J: TRBJ1-3; V: TRBV2; D: TRBD1; CDR3: CASMWDSSGNTIYF
J: TRBJ2-3; V: TRBV18; D: NA; CDR3: CASSPPDSRDTQYF
J: TRBJ2-7; V: TRBV11-3; D: NA; CDR3: CASSEGSSAYEQYF
J: TRBJ2-2; V: TRBV11-2; D: NA; CDR3: CASSLTVPGNTGELFF
J: TRBJ2-1; V: TRBV2; D: NA; CDR3: CASNGGASSYNEQFF
J: TRBJ1-3; V: TRBV7-2; D: NA; CDR3: CASTVQGGLDGNTIYF
J: TRBJ2-2; V: TRBV15; D: NA; CDR3: CATSRDSPGELFF